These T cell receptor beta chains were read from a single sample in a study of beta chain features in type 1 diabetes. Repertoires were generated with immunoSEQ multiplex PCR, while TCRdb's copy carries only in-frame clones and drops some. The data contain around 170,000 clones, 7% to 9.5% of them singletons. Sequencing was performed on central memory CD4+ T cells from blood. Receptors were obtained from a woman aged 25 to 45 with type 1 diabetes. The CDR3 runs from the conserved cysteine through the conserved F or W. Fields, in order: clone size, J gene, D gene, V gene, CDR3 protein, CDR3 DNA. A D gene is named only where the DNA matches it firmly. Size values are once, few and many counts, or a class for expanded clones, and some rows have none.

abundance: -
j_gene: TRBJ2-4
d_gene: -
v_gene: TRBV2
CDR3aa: CASSETRAENIQYF
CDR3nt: TGTGCCAGCAGTGAAACCAGGGCCGAAAACATTCAGTACTTC

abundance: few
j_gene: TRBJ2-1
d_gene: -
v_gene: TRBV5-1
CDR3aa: CASSSQPDRYNEQFF
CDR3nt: TGCGCCAGCAGCTCTCAACCCGACAGATACAATGAGCAGTTCTTC

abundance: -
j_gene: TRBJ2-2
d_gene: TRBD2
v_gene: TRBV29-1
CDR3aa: CSVAGATGELFF
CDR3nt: TGCAGCGTCGCGGGAGCCACCGGGGAGCTGTTTTTT

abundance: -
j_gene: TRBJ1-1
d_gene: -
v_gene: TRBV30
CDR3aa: CAWARQVNTEAFF
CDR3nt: TGTGCATGGGCACGACAGGTGAACACTGAAGCTTTCTTT

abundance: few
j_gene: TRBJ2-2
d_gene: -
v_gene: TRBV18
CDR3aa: CASSPLPTDTGELFF
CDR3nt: TGTGCCAGCTCACCACTCCCCACGGACACCGGGGAGCTGTTTTTT

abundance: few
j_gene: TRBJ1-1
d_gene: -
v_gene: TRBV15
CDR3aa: CATSTSTMGGNTEAFF
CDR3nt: TGTGCCACCAGCACATCCACCATGGGGGGGAACACTGAAGCTTTCTTT

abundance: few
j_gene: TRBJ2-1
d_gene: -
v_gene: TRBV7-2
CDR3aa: CASSLDSEVGNEQFF
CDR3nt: TGTGCCAGCAGCTTGGACTCCGAGGTGGGGAATGAGCAGTTCTTC

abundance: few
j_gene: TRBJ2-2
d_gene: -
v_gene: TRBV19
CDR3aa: CASSLRGLSPGELFF
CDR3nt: TGTGCCAGTAGTCTAAGGGGACTTAGTCCCGGGGAGCTGTTTTTT

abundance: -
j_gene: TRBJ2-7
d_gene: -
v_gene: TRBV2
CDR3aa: CASSGLTIYEQYF
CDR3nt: TGTGCCAGCAGTGGCCTGACTATATACGAGCAGTACTTC

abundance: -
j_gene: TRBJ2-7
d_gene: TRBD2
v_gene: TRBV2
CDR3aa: CASGAGGPYEQYF
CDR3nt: TGTGCCAGCGGAGCGGGAGGACCATACGAGCAGTACTTC

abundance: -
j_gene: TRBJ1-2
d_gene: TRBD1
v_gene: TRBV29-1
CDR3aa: CSVKGTGKNYGYTF
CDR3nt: TGCAGCGTTAAGGGGACAGGGAAAAACTATGGCTACACCTTC

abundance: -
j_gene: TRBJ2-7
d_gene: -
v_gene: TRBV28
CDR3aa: CASSWGSAGSYEQYF
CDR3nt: TGTGCCAGCAGTTGGGGGTCGGCGGGATCCTACGAGCAGTACTTC

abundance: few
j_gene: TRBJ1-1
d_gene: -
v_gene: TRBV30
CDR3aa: CAWSIRGGGTEAFF
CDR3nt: TGTGCCTGGAGTATTCGGGGGGGAGGCACTGAAGCTTTCTTT

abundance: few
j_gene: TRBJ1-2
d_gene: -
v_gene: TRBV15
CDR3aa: CATSGLGTQTNYGYTF
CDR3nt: TGTGCCACCAGCGGGCTGGGGACACAGACTAACTATGGCTACACCTTC

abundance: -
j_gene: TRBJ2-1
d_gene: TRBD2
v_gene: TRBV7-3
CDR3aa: CASSLTSGRYNEQFF
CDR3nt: TGTGCCAGCAGCTTGACTAGCGGGAGATACAATGAGCAGTTCTTC

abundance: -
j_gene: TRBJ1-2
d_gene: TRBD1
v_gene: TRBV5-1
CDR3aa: CASSLEPDRTFYGYTF
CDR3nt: TGCGCCAGCAGCCTGGAACCGGACAGGACCTTCTATGGCTACACCTTC